The 2 T cell receptor beta chains given below trace back to one sample, sequenced in a study of T-cell memory formation after mild COVID-19. TCRdb reprocessed the 5' RACE reads via MiXCR and lists one record per CDR3 protein. This sample has roughly 320,000 distinct CDR3 sequences, with 25% to 30% found just once. The sample comprised PBMCs or a T cell subset sorted from them (not recorded which). Receptors originate from an adult woman who had mild COVID-19 (a few samples of this study predate the infection). Cell type and time point are not known.

This chain connects TRBV6-1 to TRBJ1-1; the match to TRBD1 covers 10 bases. The CDR3 spans 15 residues. V trimming: 6 bases; J trimming: 5 bases; junction bases outside the gene matches: 9. CDR1 MNHNS and CDR2 SASEGT come from the germline V gene. In DNA form, the CDR3 reads TGTGCCAGCAGCGCCTACGGACAGGGGGGGACTGAAGCTTTCTTT. Protein: CASSAYGQGGTEAFF.

In DNA form, the CDR3 reads TGTGCCAGCAGCTTATGGCCCAGCGGGAGGGCCGATGGCGGGGAGCTGTTTTTT. It yields the protein CASSLWPSGRADGGELFF. The chain joins TRBV7-8 to TRBJ2-2, with 10 bases aligning to TRBD2. Germline V gives CDR1 SGHVS, CDR2 FQNEAQ. Trimming cost V 2 bases and J 7 bases; bases outside gene matches: 13. This CDR3 spans 18 amino acids.